This is a list of T cell receptor beta chains from one sample in a study of CD8+ T cells in alopecia areata. Method: immunoSEQ multiplex PCR; TCRdb's copy keeps in-frame clones and lacks some. The sample has some 110,000 clones, 50% to 75% seen once. Sequenced here: CD8+ T cells sorted from blood, sampled at week 4, from a patient treated with tofacitinib. These TCRs come from a human donor with alopecia areata. The CDR3 runs from the conserved cysteine through the conserved F or W. A D gene is named only where the DNA matches it firmly. The size field is filled for only some rows; it gives once, few, many or a size class.

>few|.|TRBV29-1|TRBJ2-1
CSGETGTNEQFF
TGCAGCGGGGAGACGGGCACAAATGAGCAGTTCTTC
>.|.|TRBV29-1|TRBJ2-1
CSVEGSGYNEQFF
TGCAGCGTTGAAGGGAGTGGCTACAATGAGCAGTTCTTC
>.|.|TRBV30|TRBJ1-5
CAFGRETWQPQHF
TGTGCCTTCGGCAGGGAGACATGGCAGCCCCAGCATTTT
>once|.|TRBV11-2|TRBJ2-7
CASSLDPVLAHEQYF
TGTGCCAGCAGCTTAGATCCCGTCCTCGCTCACGAGCAGTACTTC
>.|.|TRBV4-1|TRBJ1-2
CASSQGEAYGYTF
TGCGCCAGCAGCCAAGGGGAGGCCTATGGCTACACCTTC
>.|TRBD2|TRBV29-1|TRBJ2-7
CSVGSGKTDEQYF
TGCAGCGTTGGAAGCGGGAAGACAGACGAGCAGTACTTC
>few|.|TRBV30|TRBJ2-3
CAWRFLGTDTQYF
TGTGCCTGGAGGTTCTTGGGCACAGATACGCAGTATTTT
>.|TRBD1|TRBV7-6|TRBJ2-7
CASRNGTGVSEQYF
TGTGCCAGCAGGAACGGGACAGGGGTTTCCGAGCAGTACTTC
>.|TRBD1|TRBV2|TRBJ1-3
CASRDRTPISGNTIYF
TGTGCCAGCAGGGACAGGACTCCCATCTCTGGAAACACCATATATTTT
>few|.|TRBV7-2|TRBJ2-1
CASSLDIVGVVGEDEQFF
TGTGCCAGCAGCTTAGATATCGTAGGGGTGGTCGGTGAAGATGAGCAGTTCTTC
>.|.|TRBV7-9|TRBJ1-1
CASSEVQGGNTEAFF
TGTGCCAGCAGCGAAGTGCAGGGTGGGAACACTGAAGCTTTCTTT
>.|.|TRBV30|TRBJ2-6
CAWSSGAGDGANVLTF
TGTGCCTGGTCTTCCGGCGCAGGGGACGGGGCCAACGTCCTGACTTTC
>few|.|TRBV14|TRBJ2-7
CASSQDITYEQYF
TGTGCCAGCAGCCAAGACATAACCTACGAGCAGTACTTC
>few|.|TRBV5-4|TRBJ1-1
CASRLRGNTEAFF
TGTGCCAGCAGGTTACGTGGGAACACTGAAGCTTTCTTT
>few|.|TRBV30|TRBJ2-2
CAWMSTGELFF
TGTGCCTGGATGTCAACCGGGGAGCTGTTTTTT
>.|.|TRBV2|TRBJ2-7
CASRDIKDEQYF
TGTGCCAGTCGGGACATAAAAGACGAGCAGTACTTC
>.|.|TRBV7-6|TRBJ2-1
CASSLGQEQFF
TGTGCCAGCAGCTTAGGCCAGGAGCAGTTCTTC
>.|.|TRBV29-1|TRBJ2-7
CSVEDPSGSYEQYF
TGCAGCGTTGAAGATCCGTCCGGCTCCTACGAGCAGTACTTC
>.|.|TRBV27|TRBJ2-5
CASSLGETQYF
TGTGCCAGCAGTTTGGGGGAGACCCAGTACTTC
>.|.|TRBV29-1|TRBJ1-4
CSVEDYDRGEKLFF
TGCAGCGTTGAAGATTACGACCGAGGTGAAAAACTGTTTTTT
>.|.|TRBV15|TRBJ2-2
CATSPGTGLNTGELFF
TGTGCCACCAGTCCCGGGACGGGCCTAAATACCGGGGAGCTGTTTTTT
>.|TRBD1|TRBV9|TRBJ1-2
CASSEQGTFDGYTF
TGTGCCAGCAGCGAACAGGGGACATTCGACGGCTACACCTTC
>.|.|TRBV30|TRBJ2-4
CAWTDDSKAKNIQYF
TGTGCCTGGACCGATGACAGTAAAGCCAAAAACATTCAGTACTTC
>.|TRBD1|TRBV6-6|TRBJ1-5
CASSYPGQGGQPQHF
TGTGCCAGCAGTTACCCCGGACAGGGTGGGCAGCCCCAGCATTTT
>.|.|TRBV29-1|TRBJ1-2
CSVESNYGYTF
TGCAGCGTTGAGAGTAACTATGGCTACACCTTC
>.|.|TRBV5-6|TRBJ2-2
CASTSTGELFF
TGTGCCAGCACCTCCACCGGGGAGCTGTTTTTT
>.|.|TRBV5-6|TRBJ2-1
CASSLGGEQFF
TGTGCCAGCAGCTTAGGAGGTGAGCAGTTCTTC
>.|TRBD1|TRBV29-1|TRBJ1-4
CSVTTDRELEKLFF
TGCAGCGTGACAACGGACAGGGAGCTCGAAAAACTGTTTTTT
>.|.|TRBV19|TRBJ2-1
CATTSRYNEQFF
TGTGCCACAACATCCAGGTACAATGAGCAGTTCTTC
>once|.|TRBV29-1|TRBJ2-5
CSVEDRQGAGGETQYF
TGCAGCGTTGAAGATCGGCAGGGGGCGGGAGGGGAGACCCAGTACTTC